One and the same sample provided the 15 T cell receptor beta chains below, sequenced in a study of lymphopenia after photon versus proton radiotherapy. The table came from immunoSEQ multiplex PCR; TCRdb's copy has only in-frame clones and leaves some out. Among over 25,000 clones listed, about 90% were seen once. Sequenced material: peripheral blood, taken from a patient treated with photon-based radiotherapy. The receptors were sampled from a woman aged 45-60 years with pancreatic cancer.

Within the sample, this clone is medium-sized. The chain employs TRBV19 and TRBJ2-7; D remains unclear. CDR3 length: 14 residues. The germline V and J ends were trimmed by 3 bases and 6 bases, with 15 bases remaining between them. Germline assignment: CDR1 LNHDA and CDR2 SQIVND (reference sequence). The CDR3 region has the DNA TGTGCCAGTAGTATGGGGAACTCGGTTGTCGAGCAGTACTTC. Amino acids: CASSMGNSVVEQYF.

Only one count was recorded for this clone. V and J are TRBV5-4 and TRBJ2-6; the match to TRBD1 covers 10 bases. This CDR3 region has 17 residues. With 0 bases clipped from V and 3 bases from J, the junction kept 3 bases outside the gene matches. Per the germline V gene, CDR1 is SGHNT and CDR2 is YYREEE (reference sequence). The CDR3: CASSLGQGARGANVLTF. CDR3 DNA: TGTGCCAGCAGCTTGGGACAGGGGGCGCGTGGGGCCAACGTCCTGACTTTC.

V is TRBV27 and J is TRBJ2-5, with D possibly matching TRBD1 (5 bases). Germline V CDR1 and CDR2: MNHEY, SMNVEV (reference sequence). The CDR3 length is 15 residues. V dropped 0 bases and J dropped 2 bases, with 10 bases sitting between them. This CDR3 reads CASSLSREPQETQYF. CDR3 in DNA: TGTGCCAGCAGTTTATCCAGGGAACCACAAGAGACCCAGTACTTC.

The chain's CDR3 is CATSRGQETQYF. In nucleotides, the CDR3 is TGTGCCACGTCTCGGGGCCAAGAGACCCAGTACTTC. This chain links TRBV15 with TRBJ2-5; maybe TRBD2 (5 bases). The CDR3 covers 12 residues. V was trimmed by 9 bases and J by 1 base, leaving 9 bases between them. CDR1 LNHNV and CDR2 YYDKDF come from the germline V gene (reference sequence).

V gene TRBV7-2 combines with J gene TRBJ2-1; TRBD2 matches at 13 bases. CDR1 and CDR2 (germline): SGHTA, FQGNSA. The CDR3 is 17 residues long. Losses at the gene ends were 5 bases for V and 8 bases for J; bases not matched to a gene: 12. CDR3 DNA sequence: TGTGCCAGCAGCCCTCGGCGGACTAGCGGGAGTACGGATGAGCAGTTCTTC. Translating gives CASSPRRTSGSTDEQFF.

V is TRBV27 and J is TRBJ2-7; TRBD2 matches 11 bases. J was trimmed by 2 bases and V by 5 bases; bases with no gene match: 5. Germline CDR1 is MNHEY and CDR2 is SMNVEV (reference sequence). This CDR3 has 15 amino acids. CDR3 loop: CASSSGTSGTYEQYF. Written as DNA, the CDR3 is TGTGCCAGCAGTAGCGGGACTAGCGGCACCTACGAGCAGTACTTC.

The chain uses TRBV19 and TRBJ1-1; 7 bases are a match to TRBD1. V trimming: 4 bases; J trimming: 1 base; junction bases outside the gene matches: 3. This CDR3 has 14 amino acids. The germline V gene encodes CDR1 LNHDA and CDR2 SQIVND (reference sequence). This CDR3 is CASSRQGGNTEAFF. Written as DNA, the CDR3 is TGTGCCAGTAGTAGACAGGGCGGGAACACTGAAGCTTTCTTT.

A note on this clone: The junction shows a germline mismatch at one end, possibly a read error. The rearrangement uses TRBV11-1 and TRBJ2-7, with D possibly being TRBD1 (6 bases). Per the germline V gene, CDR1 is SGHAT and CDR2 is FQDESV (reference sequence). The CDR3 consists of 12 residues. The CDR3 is CASSKSGTPFIF. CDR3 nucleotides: TGTGCCAGCAGCAAATCCGGGACACCCTTCATCTTC.

CDR3 loop: CASSRGTGVPSSGANVLTF. CDR3 sequence (DNA): TGTGCCAGTAGTAGGGGGACAGGCGTCCCAAGCTCTGGGGCCAACGTCCTGACTTTC. This sequence joins TRBV19 and TRBJ2-6, with 8 bases fitting TRBD1. There are 19 residues in the CDR3. Germline lookup yields CDR1 LNHDA and CDR2 SQIVND (reference sequence). The V gene end was trimmed by 4 bases and the J gene end by 0 bases; junction bases not matched to a gene: 11. Filled out from reference TRBV19 and TRBJ2-6, the complete variable domain reads DGGITQSPKYLFRKEGQNVTLSCEQNLNHDAMYWYRQDPGQGLRLIYYSQIVNDFQKGDIAEGYSVSREKKESFPLTVTSAQKNPTAFYLCASSRGTGVPSSGANVLTFGAGSRLTVL.

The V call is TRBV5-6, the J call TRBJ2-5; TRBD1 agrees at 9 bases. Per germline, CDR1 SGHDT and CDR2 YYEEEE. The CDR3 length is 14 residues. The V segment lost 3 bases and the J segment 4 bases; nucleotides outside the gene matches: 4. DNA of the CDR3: TGTGCCAGCAGCTCGACAGGGGGGTCAGAGACCCAGTACTTC. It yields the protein CASSSTGGSETQYF.

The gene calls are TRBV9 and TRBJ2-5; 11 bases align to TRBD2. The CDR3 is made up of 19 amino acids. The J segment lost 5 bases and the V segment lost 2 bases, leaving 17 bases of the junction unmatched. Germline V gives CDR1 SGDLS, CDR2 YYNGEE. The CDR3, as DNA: TGTGCCAGCAGCGTTAGCGGGAGGGCCGGAATCTTTGAAAGTGAGACCCAGTACTTC. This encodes CASSVSGRAGIFESETQYF.

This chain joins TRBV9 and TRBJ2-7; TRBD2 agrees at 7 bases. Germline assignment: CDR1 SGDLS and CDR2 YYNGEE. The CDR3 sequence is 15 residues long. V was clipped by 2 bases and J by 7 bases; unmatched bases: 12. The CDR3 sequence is CASSVIGSGREEQYF. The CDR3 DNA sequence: TGTGCCAGCAGCGTCATAGGGAGTGGGAGGGAGGAGCAGTACTTC. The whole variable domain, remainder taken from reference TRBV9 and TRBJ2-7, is DSGVTQTPKHLITATGQRVTLRCSPRSGDLSVYWYQQSLDQGLQFLIQYYNGEERAKGNILERFSAQQFPDLHSELNLSSLELGDSALYFCASSVIGSGREEQYFGPGTRLTVT.

The CDR3 spells CASSLTAEETQYF. CDR3 in DNA: TGTGCCAGTAGTCTTACAGCAGAAGAGACCCAGTACTTC. This chain links TRBV19 with TRBJ2-5; no firm D call. The CDR3 has 13 amino acids. The germline V gene encodes CDR1 LNHDA and CDR2 SQIVND (reference sequence). Trimming took off 5 bases at V and 3 bases at J, with 10 bases between the two ends.

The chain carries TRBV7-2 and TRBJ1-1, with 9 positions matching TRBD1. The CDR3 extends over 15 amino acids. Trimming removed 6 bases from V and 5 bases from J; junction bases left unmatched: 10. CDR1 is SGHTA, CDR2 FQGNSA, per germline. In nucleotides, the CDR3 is TGTGCCAGCAGGCCTACAGGGGGCGCGGGGACTGAAGCTTTCTTT. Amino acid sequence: CASRPTGGAGTEAFF.

CDR3 in DNA: TGCGCCAGCAGCCAAGACCCGGGGTGGGGCACAGATACGCAGTATTTT. Protein: CASSQDPGWGTDTQYF. The chain has TRBV4-3 and TRBJ2-3, with D tentatively TRBD2 (5 bases). The CDR3 covers 16 residues. Germline CDR1 LGHNA, CDR2 YSLEER. V lost 0 bases and J lost 1, with 11 bases in between.